One and the same sample provided the 22 T cell receptor beta chains below, sequenced in a study of siplizumab effects on memory and regulatory T cells. The repertoire was sequenced with immunoSEQ multiplex PCR; TCRdb's copy has only in-frame clones and lacks some. Seen here are 55,000 to 70,000 clones, 90% to 95% observed once, and the top ten hold about two fifths. Sequencing input: CD8+ T cells sorted from blood. The receptors originated from a human donor in good health.

This sequence joins TRBV7-5 and TRBJ2-7; TRBD1, the table's D call, lacks a check against the DNA. TRBV7-5 is shown as a pseudogene. The CDR3 extends over 14 amino acids. The CDR3 DNA reads as TGTGTCAGAAGCCCCCGAGGGGGCGATTACGAGCAGTACTTC. It codes for CVRSPRGGDYEQYF.

This chain uses TRBV9 with TRBJ2-3; 8 bases agree with TRBD2. With V trimmed by 7 bases and J by 2 bases, 6 bases remained unmatched. The germline gives CDR1 SGDLS, CDR2 YYNGEE. The CDR3 contains 14 residues. The CDR3: CASQRGRVTDTQYF. The DNA for the CDR3 is TGTGCCAGCCAGCGGGGGAGGGTCACAGATACGCAGTATTTT.

This sequence joins TRBV19 and TRBJ1-2; TRBD1 agrees at 9 bases. J lost 8 bases, V lost 5 bases, and 9 bases had no gene match. This CDR3 is 14 amino acids long. Germline CDR1 reads LNHDA; CDR2 reads SQIVND (reference sequence). In nucleotides, the CDR3 is TGTGCCAGTAGTGCGACAGGGGGAACGCAGGGCTACACCTTC. Encoded protein: CASSATGGTQGYTF.

The J gene is TRBJ2-7, the V gene TRBV9; D might be TRBD1 (6 bases). Trimming stripped 4 bases from V and 0 bases from J, with 11 bases between. The CDR3 totals 14 residues. Germline V gene sequence: CDR1 SGDLS, CDR2 YYNGEE. CDR3 region: CASSSTGSSYEQYF. The CDR3 DNA is TGTGCCAGCAGCTCAACAGGGAGCTCCTACGAGCAGTACTTC.

The chain joins TRBV9 to TRBJ2-7; D may be TRBD2 (5 bases). The CDR3 contains 16 residues. The germline CDR1 and CDR2 sequences are SGDLS and YYNGEE. The V end lost 4 bases, the J end lost 0 bases, and 17 bases lay between the germline ends. The CDR3: CASSPTLRGYSYEQYF. CDR3 nucleotides: TGTGCCAGCAGCCCAACCTTACGCGGGTACTCCTACGAGCAGTACTTC. Full variable domain (remainder filled in from reference TRBV9 and TRBJ2-7): DSGVTQTPKHLITATGQRVTLRCSPRSGDLSVYWYQQSLDQGLQFLIQYYNGEERAKGNILERFSAQQFPDLHSELNLSSLELGDSALYFCASSPTLRGYSYEQYFGPGTRLTVT.

The chain combines TRBV5-5 with TRBJ2-3; no clear D. Germline CDR1 and CDR2: SGHKS and YYEKEE (reference sequence). The germline V and J ends were trimmed by 0 bases and 7 bases, with 18 bases remaining between them. The CDR3 contains 16 residues. This CDR3 is CASSLDVGLLSNTQYF. DNA for the CDR3: TGTGCCAGCAGCTTGGATGTAGGGTTACTTTCCAATACGCAGTATTTT.

V is TRBV5-1 and J is TRBJ1-1; perhaps TRBD1 as D (5 bases). The CDR3 loop spans 14 amino acids. CDR1 is SGHRS and CDR2 is YFSETQ in the germline V gene. V gave up 0 bases and J gave up 5 bases, with 11 bases separating them. CDR3 sequence: CASSLASGETEAFF. CDR3 nucleotides: TGCGCCAGCAGCTTGGCCTCGGGGGAAACTGAAGCTTTCTTT. Drawing the rest from reference TRBV5-1 and TRBJ1-1, the complete variable domain is KAGVTQTPRYLIKTRGQQVTLSCSPISGHRSVSWYQQTPGQGLQFLFEYFSETQRNKGNFPGRFSGRQFSNSRSEMNVSTLELGDSALYLCASSLASGETEAFFGQGTRLTVV.

The chain employs TRBV9 and TRBJ1-2; D is perhaps TRBD1 (5 bases). Germline CDR1 SGDLS, CDR2 YYNGEE. There are 12 residues in the CDR3. With 3 bases removed from V and 6 bases from J, the gap between germline ends came to 9 bases. Written as DNA, the CDR3 is TGTGCCAGCAGCGGGGTAGGGGATGGCTACACCTTC. Its translation: CASSGVGDGYTF.

The genes are TRBV7-3 and TRBJ2-6; D gene unclear. V was clipped by 2 bases and J by 0 bases, with 11 bases between them. The CDR3 totals 17 residues. The germline V gene has CDR1 SGHTA and CDR2 FQGTGA. This CDR3 reads CASSLSRALSGANVLTF. Here the CDR3 DNA reads TGTGCCAGCAGCTTATCTCGGGCCCTCTCTGGGGCCAACGTCCTGACTTTC.

The gene calls are TRBV6-1 and TRBJ2-2; D possibly corresponds to TRBD2 (5 bases). V lost 5 bases and J lost 5, with 12 bases in between. The CDR3 has 14 residues. Germline CDR1 is MNHNS and CDR2 is SASEGT. The CDR3 DNA reads TGTGCCAGCAGTTTCACTGGGGAGACCGGGGAGCTGTTTTTT. It specifies CASSFTGETGELFF.

V and J are TRBV7-3 and TRBJ2-3; no clear D gene. Deletions cut 5 bases from V and 0 bases from J, with 9 bases between. Germline V gene lookup returns CDR1 SGHTA and CDR2 FQGTGA. The CDR3 has 14 amino acids. The CDR3 region is CASSLHTSTDTQYF. CDR3 DNA: TGTGCCAGCAGCCTCCACACGAGCACAGATACGCAGTATTTT.

This clone is a singleton in its sample. The chain is built from TRBV19 and TRBJ2-3, with a weak D call TRBD1 (5 bases). Germline lookup yields CDR1 LNHDA and CDR2 SQIVND (reference sequence). The CDR3 has 15 amino acids. Trimming left V 0 bases short and J 5 bases short, with 12 bases between. The CDR3 DNA reads TGTGCCAGTAGTATAGAAGGGGCAGGGTTAGATACGCAGTATTTT. This codes for CASSIEGAGLDTQYF.

This chain joins TRBV4-2 and TRBJ1-4, with 7 nucleotides matching TRBD1. Trimming took 6 bases from V and 6 from J; bases not matched to a gene: 7. The CDR3 has 14 amino acids. CDR1 LGHNA and CDR2 YNFKEQ come from the germline V gene. Here the CDR3 DNA reads TGTGCCAGCAGTAGCGTCAGGGGGGATGAAAAACTGTTTTTT. Its protein is CASSSVRGDEKLFF.

J is TRBJ2-2 and V is TRBV7-9, with 8 bases aligning to TRBD1. The V gene end was trimmed by 5 bases and the J gene end by 1 base; junction bases not matched to a gene: 6. This CDR3 has 16 residues. The V gene's germline CDR1 is SEHNR and CDR2 FQNEAQ (reference sequence). The CDR3 DNA reads TGTGCCAGCAGCCCATGGACAGGGAAGAACACCGGGGAGCTGTTTTTT. Translating gives CASSPWTGKNTGELFF.

V usage is TRBV7-2 and J usage is TRBJ2-7; TRBD2 aligns across 8 bases. The CDR3 extends over 14 amino acids. The V gene's germline CDR1 is SGHTA and CDR2 FQGNSA. V lost 1 base to trimming and J lost 4 bases; unmatched junction nucleotides: 3. CDR3 coding DNA: TGTGCCAGCAGCTTAGGAGCGGGGGCTTACGAGCAGTACTTC. Residues: CASSLGAGAYEQYF.

V and J are TRBV7-6 and TRBJ2-1, with D possibly being TRBD2 (6 bases). V lost 5 bases and J 0 bases, leaving 14 bases between the germline ends. Germline CDR1 and CDR2: SGHVS and FNYEAQ. The CDR3 totals 16 residues. The CDR3 reads CASSQLRGSSYNEQFF. The CDR3 DNA reads TGTGCCAGCAGCCAACTACGGGGGAGCTCCTACAATGAGCAGTTCTTC.

The table lists this clone with a count of one. The genes are TRBV27 and TRBJ2-7, with D perhaps TRBD2 (6 bases). The ends were cut back, 3 bases at V and 7 bases at J, with 13 bases in the middle. CDR1 MNHEY and CDR2 SMNVEV come from the germline V gene (reference sequence). The CDR3 has 13 amino acids. The CDR3 bases are TGTGCCAGCAGTTTTCGGGAGTCTAGGGAGCAGTACTTC. It is translated as CASSFRESREQYF.

The chain is built from TRBV7-3 and TRBJ2-7, with 8 nucleotides matching TRBD2. The CDR3 is 15 amino acids. V lost 2 bases and J lost 4; bases outside the gene matches: 7. Germline V gene lookup returns CDR1 SGHTA and CDR2 FQGTGA. This chain's CDR3 is CASSLVSREGYEQYF. Written as DNA, the CDR3 is TGTGCCAGCAGCTTAGTGTCTCGGGAGGGGTACGAGCAGTACTTC.

This chain joins TRBV6-5 and TRBJ1-5; D possibly corresponds to TRBD1 (5 bases). The CDR3 covers 15 residues. V lost 6 bases and J lost 4, with 16 bases in between. From germline, CDR1 is MNHEY and CDR2 SVGAGI. This CDR3 is CASSPYGGENQPQHF. The CDR3 DNA follows: TGTGCCAGCAGCCCCTACGGGGGGGAAAATCAGCCCCAGCATTTT.

The chain is built from TRBV4-1 and TRBJ2-4; D is unresolved. This CDR3 has 15 residues. The germline V gene has CDR1 MGHRA and CDR2 YSYEKL. V lost 4 bases and J lost 7, with 17 bases in between. The CDR3 coding sequence is TGCGCCAGCAGCCGGGGATGGAGCGCGGAGAACATTCAGTACTTC. Protein: CASSRGWSAENIQYF.

This rearrangement joins TRBV11-2 to TRBJ2-3; D is ambiguous. The germline CDR1 and CDR2 sequences are SGHAT and FQNNGV. V lost 11 bases to trimming and J lost 4 bases, with 10 bases between them. The CDR3 loop spans 11 amino acids. The CDR3 nucleotides are TGTGCCTCTTCCGCCCCAGATACGCAGTATTTT. Residues: CASSAPDTQYF.

V is TRBV18 and J is TRBJ2-7; D is uncertain. Trimming removed 6 bases at V and 6 bases at J, with 12 bases between. CDR1 is KGHSH, CDR2 LQKENI, per germline. The CDR3 has 12 residues. CDR3 in DNA: TGTGCCAGCTCCCCTCTTGGGCGCGAGCAGTACTTC. Its translation: CASSPLGREQYF.